This T cell receptor (beta chain) emerged from a study of control samples from healthy donors and cancer patients. Generated by immunoSEQ multiplex PCR, the TCRdb table keeps only in-frame clones and is missing some. The sample carries about 160,000 clones, 96% recorded once. V lost 4 bases and J lost 5; bases outside the gene matches: 8. Germline values: CDR1 SGHRS, CDR2 YFSETQ. CDR3 size: 15 residues. This TCR was sampled from a woman aged 25-40 years in good health. Sample: blood. The chain is built from TRBV5-1 and TRBJ2-2; 7 bases line up with TRBD2. The DNA for the CDR3 is TGCGCCAGCAGCCGGAGGGGAGGGAGGACCGGGGAGCTGTTTTTT. It yields the protein CASSRRGGRTGELFF.